Reported below is one T cell receptor (beta chain). Living in roughly 23 US areas, the participants were between roughly 18 and 89 years of age. This entry comes from a study of blood T cell repertoires in COVID-19. Overall study: The analysed material was cDNA or gDNA that came from T cells, B-cell-depleted T cells, or PBMCs.

Authors' processing steps: Reference gene primer amplification in the assay estimated nucleated cell counts. Profiled with immunoSEQ multiplex PCR; TCRdb holds only in-frame clones, not every one. The V and J calls and the clone size are those of that table, but D and trimming were determined from the DNA. The sample lists hundreds of thousands of clones, roughly nine tenths occurring once. The sequenced material came from PBMCs or T cells enriched from blood (not recorded which). The sequence was collected from a man aged 25 to 45 who had recovered from COVID-19.

The CDR3 spells CASSPPHHQETQYF. The CDR3 DNA reads TGTGCCAGCTCACCCCCACACCACCAAGAGACCCAGTACTTC. V is TRBV18 and J is TRBJ2-5; no definite D call. Trimming cost V 3 bases and J 0 bases, with 8 bases left between them. The CDR3 has 14 amino acids. CDR1 and CDR2 (germline): KGHSH, LQKENI. The full variable domain, with the rest looked up from reference TRBV18 and TRBJ2-5, is NAGVMQNPRHLVRRRGQEARLRCSPMKGHSHVYWYRQLPEEGLKFMVYLQKENIIDESGMPKERFSAEFPKEGPSILRIQQVVRGDSAAYFCASSPPHHQETQYFGPGTRLLVL.